The T cell receptor beta chain under discussion was sequenced for a study of HIV-infected children after antiretroviral therapy interruption. In the study overall: Interruption-arm sampling covered weeks 0, 12, interruption end (24 or 48), and about 3 years post-study.

CDR3 size: 14 residues. CDR1 SGHRS and CDR2 YFSETQ come from the germline V gene. With 7 bases removed from V and 3 bases from J, the gap between germline ends came to 16 bases. Treatment defined: PENTA 11 planned treatment interruption arm or continuous ART arm. Unique molecular identifiers were included in an RNA-based 3' RACE TCR library. MiXCR, applied by TCRdb to the 3' RACE reads, yields one record per CDR3 protein. The sample contains 70,000 to 90,000 distinct CDR3 sequences, around 6.9% of which appear only once. This clonotype was observed at least ten times. This material consisted of CD45RA+ CD4+ T cells from PBMCs, pooled from several time points, taken from a donor given antiretroviral therapy, either interrupted or continuous. Noted subset: naive CD4+ CD45RA+ CD45RO- T cells. This chain uses TRBV5-1 with TRBJ2-5; perhaps D is TRBD1 or TRBD2 (6 bases each). The clonotype was recovered from a pool of human donors with HIV. For the CDR3, the DNA is TGCGCCAGCCATTTTGGAGGGGGGAAAGAGACCCAGTACTTC. The encoded protein is CASHFGGGKETQYF.